The entry below describes one T cell receptor beta chain. This sample was taken from a study of shared T cell receptors in the human thymus. Germline V gene data show CDR1 as LNHDA and CDR2 as SQIVND (reference sequence). The CDR3 is 14 amino acids. With 6 bases clipped from V and 3 bases from J, the junction kept 4 bases outside the gene matches. Clones were read by immunoSEQ multiplex PCR, and TCRdb kept only the in-frame ones, dropping some. The profile shows 600,000 or so clones, approximately 87% of them singletons. These records were also assigned to another study, of human thymus T cells.

The chain is built from TRBV19 and TRBJ2-1; 8 bases align to TRBD2. The source is a boy under three years old with a congenital heart defect. Sequencing used thymocytes. In DNA form, the CDR3 reads TGTGCCAGTAGGGTCACTAGCGGCTACAATGAGCAGTTCTTC. Its protein is CASRVTSGYNEQFF. Looking up the rest from reference TRBV19 and TRBJ2-1 gives the full variable domain: DGGITQSPKYLFRKEGQNVTLSCEQNLNHDAMYWYRQDPGQGLRLIYYSQIVNDFQKGDIAEGYSVSREKKESFPLTVTSAQKNPTAFYLCASRVTSGYNEQFFGPGTRLTVL.